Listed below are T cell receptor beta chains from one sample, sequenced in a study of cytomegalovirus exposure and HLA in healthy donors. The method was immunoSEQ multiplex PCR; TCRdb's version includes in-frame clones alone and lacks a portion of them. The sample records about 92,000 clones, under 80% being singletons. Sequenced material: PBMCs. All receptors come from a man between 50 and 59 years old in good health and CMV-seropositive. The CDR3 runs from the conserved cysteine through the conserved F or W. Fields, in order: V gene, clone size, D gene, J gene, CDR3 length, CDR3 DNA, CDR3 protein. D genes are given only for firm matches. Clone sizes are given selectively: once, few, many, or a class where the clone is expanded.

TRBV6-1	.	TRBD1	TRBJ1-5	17	TGTGCCAGCAGTGGAGGGACAGGAATCTATAGCAATCAGCCCCAGCATTTT	CASSGGTGIYSNQPQHF
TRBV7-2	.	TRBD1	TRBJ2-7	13	TGTGCCAGCAGCACCGGGACAGATCGCGAGCAGTACTTC	CASSTGTDREQYF
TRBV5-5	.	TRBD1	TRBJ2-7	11	TGTGCCAGCAGCTTGGACAGGGGAAAGTACTTC	CASSLDRGKYF
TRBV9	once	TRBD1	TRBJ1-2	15	TGTGCCAGCAGCGTGGTGGGGACAGGGGACTATGGCTACACCTTC	CASSVVGTGDYGYTF
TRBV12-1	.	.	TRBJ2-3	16	TGTGCCAGCACCGTGACTCCACCGGATAGCACAGATACGCAGTATTTT	CASTVTPPDSTDTQYF
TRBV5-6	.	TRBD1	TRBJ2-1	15	TGTGCCAGCAGCTTAAGACAGGGGTTGTACAATGAGCAGTTCTTC	CASSLRQGLYNEQFF
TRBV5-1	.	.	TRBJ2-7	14	TGCGCCAGCAGCGAAGGGACTGCCGCGGGCGAGCAGTACTTC	CASSEGTAAGEQYF
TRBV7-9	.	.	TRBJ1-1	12	TGTGCCAGCAGTCGAGGATACACTGAAGCTTTCTTT	CASSRGYTEAFF
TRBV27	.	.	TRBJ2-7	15	TGTGCCAGCAGTTTTGTGGGGGGATTGTCCTACGAGCAGTACTTC	CASSFVGGLSYEQYF
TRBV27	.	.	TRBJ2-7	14	TGTGCCAGCAGCCCCCAACAGCTTTCCTACGAGCAGTACTTC	CASSPQQLSYEQYF
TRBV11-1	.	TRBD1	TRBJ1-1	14	TGTGCCAGCAGCATCAAGACAGGGAGCGCTGAAGCTTTCTTT	CASSIKTGSAEAFF
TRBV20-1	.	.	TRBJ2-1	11	TGCAGTGCTAGAGATTCGGGGGAGCAGTTCTTC	CSARDSGEQFF
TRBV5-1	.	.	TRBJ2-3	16	TGCGCCAGCAGCGCCGGACTTCCTACTAGCACAGATACGCAGTATTTT	CASSAGLPTSTDTQYF
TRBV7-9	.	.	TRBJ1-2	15	TGTGCCAGCAGCAAGACAGTTAGCAGCTTTTATGGCTACACCTTC	CASSKTVSSFYGYTF
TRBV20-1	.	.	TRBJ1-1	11	TGCAGTCCGAGGCGGGGATCTGAAGCTTTCTTT	CSPRRGSEAFF
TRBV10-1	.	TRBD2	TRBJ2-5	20	TGCGCCAGCAGCCACGAAAAGGACAGGGCGGGACTAGCGGGGGAAGAGACCCAGTACTTC	CASSHEKDRAGLAGEETQYF
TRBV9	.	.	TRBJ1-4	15	TGTGCCAGCAGCGTAGAGGCAGGGTCTAATGAAAAACTGTTTTTT	CASSVEAGSNEKLFF
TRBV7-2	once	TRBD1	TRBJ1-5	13	TGTGCCAGCAACACAGGGGGCAATCAGCCCCAGCATTTT	CASNTGGNQPQHF
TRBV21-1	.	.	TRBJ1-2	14	TGTGCCAGCGGGCGGGCACGGGAGGACTATGGCTACACCTTC	CASGRAREDYGYTF
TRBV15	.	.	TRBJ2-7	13	TGTGCCACCAGCAGGGACAGTGCCTACGAGCAGTACTTC	CATSRDSAYEQYF
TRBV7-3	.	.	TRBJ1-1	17	TGTGCCAGCAGCTTAACCCTCTCCCGGACAGCCAACACTGAAGCTTTCTTT	CASSLTLSRTANTEAFF
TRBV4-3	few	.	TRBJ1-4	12	TGCGCCAGCAGCCGAGGTGGAGGGTATCTGTTTTTT	CASSRGGGYLFF
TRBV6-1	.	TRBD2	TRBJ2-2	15	TGTGCCAGCAGAACAGCTAGCGGGTCTACCGGGGAGCTGTTTTTT	CASRTASGSTGELFF
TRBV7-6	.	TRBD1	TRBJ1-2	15	TGTGCCAGCAGCGCCGGGACAGGGTTACCCCAAGGCTACACCTTC	CASSAGTGLPQGYTF
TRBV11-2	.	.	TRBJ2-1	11	TGTGCCAGCAGCCTCTACAGGGAGCAGTTCTTC	CASSLYREQFF
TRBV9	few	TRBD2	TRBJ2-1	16	TGTGCCAGCAGCGTAGGGTTACTAGCGGGGACCAATGAGCAGTTCTTC	CASSVGLLAGTNEQFF
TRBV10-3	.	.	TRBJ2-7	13	TGTGCCATCAGTGACAGGGGGGATTACGAGCAGTACTTC	CAISDRGDYEQYF
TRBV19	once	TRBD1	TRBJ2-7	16	TGTGCCAGTAGTCCAATCCGGGACAGGGGTTCCTACGAGCAGTACTTC	CASSPIRDRGSYEQYF
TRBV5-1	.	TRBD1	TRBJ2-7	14	TGCGCCAGCAGCTCCGGGACAGGGTCCTACGAGCAGTACTTC	CASSSGTGSYEQYF
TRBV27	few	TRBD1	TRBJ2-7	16	TGTGCCAGCAGTTTAACGGCCGGGACAGACTCCTACGAGCAGTACTTC	CASSLTAGTDSYEQYF
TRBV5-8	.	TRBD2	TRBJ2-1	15	TGTGCCAGCAGCTTGGGGACTAGCGATTACAATGAGCAGTTCTTC	CASSLGTSDYNEQFF
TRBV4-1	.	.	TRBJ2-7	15	TGCGCCAGCAGCCAAGAAGTTGCGGCCTCCTACGAGCAGTACTTC	CASSQEVAASYEQYF
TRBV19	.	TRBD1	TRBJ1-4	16	TGTGCCAGTAGTATCGGAGGGACAGGGAAAGGCGAAAAACTGTTTTTT	CASSIGGTGKGEKLFF
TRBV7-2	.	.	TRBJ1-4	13	TGTGCCAGCAGCTCCCTCAGGAATGAAAAACTGTTTTTT	CASSSLRNEKLFF
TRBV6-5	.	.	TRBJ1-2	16	TGTGCCAGCAGTTACTCGAGTAGGGGCTCGGGCTATGGCTACACCTTC	CASSYSSRGSGYGYTF
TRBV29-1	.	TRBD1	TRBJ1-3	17	TGCAGCGTTTCATCCGGGACAGGCTTGGGATCAGGAAACACCATATATTTT	CSVSSGTGLGSGNTIYF
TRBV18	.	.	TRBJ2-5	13	TGTGCCAGCTCACCCGGACTGCAAGAGACCCAGTACTTC	CASSPGLQETQYF
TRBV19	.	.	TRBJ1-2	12	TGTGCCAGTAGTCAAGACAGTTATGGCTACACCTTC	CASSQDSYGYTF
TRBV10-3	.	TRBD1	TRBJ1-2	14	TGTGCCATCAGTGGACGGGAGGGGACAGTGGGCTACACCTTC	CAISGREGTVGYTF
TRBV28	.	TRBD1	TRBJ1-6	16	TGTGCTACTTCGGGGCAGGGGGCAAGTTATAACTCACCCCTCCACTTT	CATSGQGASYNSPLHF
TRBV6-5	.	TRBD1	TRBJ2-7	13	TGTGCCAGCAGTGGACAGGGGTGGGGTGAGCAGTACTTC	CASSGQGWGEQYF
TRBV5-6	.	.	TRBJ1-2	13	TGTGCCAGCAGCCTCAGGATGGGCTATGGCTACCCCTTC	CASSLRMGYGYPF
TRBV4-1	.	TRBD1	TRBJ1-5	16	TGCGCCAGCAGCCACGCCCTCGGGACAGGGACTCAGCCCCAGCATTTT	CASSHALGTGTQPQHF